A single sample gave rise to the 11 T cell receptor beta chains below, sequenced in a study of cytotoxic CD8 clonotypes in ibrutinib-treated CLL. Profiling relied on immunoSEQ multiplex PCR, and the TCRdb table lists in-frame clones only, not all of them. The sample holds some 200,000 clones, about three quarters seen once. This sample comprised PBMCs, obtained after 12 months of ibrutinib treatment. The receptors stem from a human donor with chronic lymphocytic leukemia.

This clone was recorded a few times. The genes are TRBV7-2 and TRBJ1-2; D unresolved. The CDR3 length is 11 residues. Trimming cost V 5 bases and J 4 bases, with 5 bases left between them. Germline V gene sequence: CDR1 SGHTA, CDR2 FQGNSA. The CDR3 loop is CASSASYGYTF. CDR3 coding DNA: TGTGCCAGCAGCGCCTCCTATGGCTACACCTTC.

This chain joins TRBV7-2 and TRBJ2-1, with TRBD2 matching over 7 bases. Germline CDR1 reads SGHTA; CDR2 reads FQGNSA. There are 14 residues in the CDR3. V trimming: 3 bases; J trimming: 7 bases; junction bases outside the gene matches: 6. CDR3 coding DNA: TGTGCCAGCAGCTTCGTACTAGCGCAAAATGAGCAGTTCTTC. As protein: CASSFVLAQNEQFF. Looking up the rest from reference TRBV7-2 and TRBJ2-1 gives the full variable domain: GAGVSQSPSNKVTEKGKDVELRCDPISGHTALYWYRQSLGQGLEFLIYFQGNSAPDKSGLPSDRFSAERTGGSVSTLTIQRTQQEDSAVYLCASSFVLAQNEQFFGPGTRLTVL.

This sequence joins TRBV11-2 and TRBJ1-2; 7 bases map to TRBD1. Germline values: CDR1 SGHAT, CDR2 FQNNGV. The CDR3 is 14 residues long. With 5 bases clipped from V and 8 bases from J, the junction kept 11 bases outside the gene matches. CDR3 protein: CASSLHRQGRGYTF. CDR3 nucleotides: TGTGCCAGCAGCCTCCACCGACAGGGACGCGGCTACACCTTC.

This clone has ten or more counts. J is TRBJ2-7 and V is TRBV5-1; D gene ambiguous. In germline, CDR1 is SGHRS, CDR2 YFSETQ. Trimming shortened V by 1 base and J by 3 bases, and 8 bases separated the two germline ends. The length of the CDR3 is 13 residues. As DNA, the CDR3 is TGCGCCAGCAGCTTGAATGGACGCTACGAGCAGTACTTC. Translating gives CASSLNGRYEQYF. Combining the CDR3 with reference TRBV5-1 and TRBJ2-7 gives the whole variable domain KAGVTQTPRYLIKTRGQQVTLSCSPISGHRSVSWYQQTPGQGLQFLFEYFSETQRNKGNFPGRFSGRQFSNSRSEMNVSTLELGDSALYLCASSLNGRYEQYFGPGTRLTVT.

There are a few counts of this clone. The chain carries TRBV4-1 and TRBJ2-2; D remains ambiguous. Germline lookup yields CDR1 MGHRA and CDR2 YSYEKL. CDR3 length: 16 residues. Trimming pared 2 bases from V and 2 bases from J, leaving 12 bases between. The CDR3 DNA reads as TGCGCCAGCAGCCAACAACTTAAAAAAAACACCGGGGAGCTGTTTTTT. Residues: CASSQQLKKNTGELFF.

This clone was seen many times. The chain joins TRBV4-2 to TRBJ2-3; 14 bases map to TRBD2. This CDR3 has 20 amino acids. The V gene's germline CDR1 is LGHNA and CDR2 YNFKEQ. Trimming took 4 bases from V and 1 from J; bases not matched to a gene: 13. For the CDR3, the DNA is TGTGCCAGCAGCCTTTACCCCCTGACTAGCGGGGGGGCCCGCACAGATACGCAGTATTTT. This gives the protein CASSLYPLTSGGARTDTQYF.

V gene TRBV7-6 combines with J gene TRBJ2-3; D perhaps matches TRBD2 (5 bases). Germline CDR1 and CDR2: SGHVS and FNYEAQ. The CDR3 runs 14 residues. Deletions cut 5 bases from V and 9 bases from J, with 18 bases between. The CDR3 loop is CASSLLSGSGTQYF. The DNA for the CDR3 is TGTGCCAGCAGCCTATTGTCCGGATCGGGGACGCAGTATTTT. The whole variable domain, filled in from reference TRBV7-6 and TRBJ2-3, reads GAGVSQSPRYKVTKRGQDVALRCDPISGHVSLYWYRQALGQGPEFLTYFNYEAQQDKSGLPNDRFSAERPEGSISTLTIQRTEQRDSAMYRCASSLLSGSGTQYFGPGTRLTVL.

V and J are TRBV5-4 and TRBJ2-1; the D gene is possibly TRBD2 (6 bases). CDR3 length: 15 amino acids. Germline loops: CDR1 SGHNT, CDR2 YYREEE (reference sequence). Trimming took off 1 base at V and 2 bases at J, with 10 bases between the two ends. For the CDR3, the DNA is TGTGCCAGCAGCTTGAGTGGGAGGCCCTACAATGAGCAGTTCTTC. Its translation: CASSLSGRPYNEQFF.

The genes are TRBV6-1 and TRBJ2-7, with D possibly being TRBD2 (6 bases). This CDR3 contains 14 residues. From germline, CDR1 is MNHNS and CDR2 SASEGT. Trimming shortened V by 2 bases and J by 6 bases, and 14 bases separated the two germline ends. CDR3 in DNA: TGTGCCAGCAGTGAAATGGGACTTACGACCGAGCAGTACTTC. Translating gives CASSEMGLTTEQYF.

The chain couples TRBV7-2 to TRBJ2-3; the D is unclear. V lost 5 bases to trimming and J lost 2 bases, with 8 bases between them. Looked up from germline, CDR1 is SGHTA and CDR2 is FQGNSA. This CDR3 region has 13 residues. CDR3 amino acids: CASSPPLTDTQYF. The CDR3 bases are TGTGCCAGCAGCCCCCCGCTCACAGATACGCAGTATTTT.

The chain joins TRBV29-1 to TRBJ1-2; maybe TRBD1 (6 bases). Germline loops: CDR1 SQVTM, CDR2 ANQGSEA. V lost 3 bases and J lost 8, with 13 bases in between. This CDR3 comprises 12 residues. The CDR3 loop reads CSVDTGPRGYTF. CDR3 DNA: TGCAGCGTTGATACAGGGCCTCGGGGCTACACCTTC. Full variable domain (outside the CDR3, taken from reference TRBV29-1 and TRBJ1-2): SAVISQKPSRDICQRGTSLTIQCQVDSQVTMMFWYRQQPGQSLTLIATANQGSEATYESGFVIDKFPISRPNLTFSTLTVSNMSPEDSSIYLCSVDTGPRGYTFGSGTRLTVV.